This entry features one T cell receptor (beta chain) sequence. Its antigen is unknown. No qualities accompany the bases; no much larger clone lies one base away. The data derive from a study of shared clonotypes between healthy human individuals (dated by TCRdb to about 2020). With respect to the entire study: Three men and a couple of women, aged 18 to 49 years, made up the cohort. For each donor, CD4 naive and CD4 memory were each run on three plates, CD8 naive on two plates, and CD8 memory on one plate. The study deeply sequenced blood TCR repertoires of several healthy adults to estimate repertoire size and the extent of clonotype sharing between individuals. Different laboratories and diverse techniques were used to prepare libraries and sequence TCR repertoires, to increase sequencing depth and limit assay-specific biases. Each donor's leukapheresis produced roughly between about 0.9 and 9.5 billion PBMCs. Findings and caveats that apply to the study as a whole: Pairwise subsampling led to the expectation that sequencing depth would affect the degree of clonotype sharing among donors. The genetic and exposure-history diversity represented was limited by the small number of donors. Sharing across a few donors was observed for around 5% of naive CD4, 3.5% of naive CD8, over 2% of memory CD4, and about 0.4% of memory CD8 clonotypes. Estimated clonotype richness was generally larger for naive than for memory subsets. Compared with non-shared clonotypes, the clonotypes found in all four sorted-subset donors had higher generation probabilities. Sampling was restricted to blood, and TCR repertoires in tissue are likely to differ from TCR repertoires in blood. Even with the large sequencing depth, rarefaction of the sorted-subset datasets indicated that sequencing was incomplete.

Using the deep immunoSEQ assay, TCR CDR3 regions were amplified from genomic DNA by multiplex PCR. Extracted genomic DNA from each cell subset was spread evenly across all wells of several immunoSEQ 96-well plates, with each plate serving as a replicate. For sorted subsets, 150 to 200 ng genomic DNA, equal to approximately 30,000 T cell genomes, was loaded into each replicate PCR. Purified libraries were quantified with a Qubit 3.0 fluorometer, sized on a Bioanalyzer 2100, and re-quantified with the KAPA Library Quantification kit. Every immunoSEQ 96-well plate was sequenced on a dedicated single-read 150-cycle Illumina NextSeq 550 flow cell. The published analysis was carried out like this. Because only junctional sequences without quality scores were contained in the immunoSEQ output, filtering matching that applied to full-length reads could not be performed. Sequences were annotated with PyIR, a Python wrapper for IgBLAST v1.9, and V/J genes and CDR3 were assigned using IMGT germline references. Reads with weak V/J assignments (E-value above 1e-6), missing CDR3, stop codons, out-of-frame junctions, or ambiguous translated residues were removed. V3J clonotypes were defined by identical inferred V gene, J gene, and CDR3 amino acid sequence. To compute the percentage overlap between repertoires, the number of shared unique clonotypes was divided by the size of the smaller repertoire. Repertoire richness was assessed with RTK rarefaction, the Chao1 estimator, and Recon v2.1 estimates of unobserved clonotypes. Generation probabilities for all TCRbeta clonotypes obtained by the gDNA method from a handful of donors were computed using OLGA. TCRdb holds this immuneACCESS table with in-frame rearrangements only. Some clones are missing; in checked studies, unresolved V genes explain under half, and the rest has no known cause. V and J calls and clone size come straight from that table; D and trimming were deduced from the DNA. The sample data list about 2.5 million clones, and 85% to 95% of these were observed just once. Of the sample, 0.37% is held by the ten largest clones.

Taken from cysteine to phenylalanine, the CDR3 has 15 residues. Only the CDR3 DNA stays, 45 bases, in frame from base 1. V is cut back by 4 bases and J by 7 bases, with 7 bases in the junction unmatched. The germline V gene gives CDR1 as SGHTS and CDR2 as YDEGEE. The donors were healthy, HIV-negative adults who had no recently reported acute infections or vaccinations. Only Caucasian adults living in Nashville, Tennessee, USA were represented among the donors. CD4+ T cells were enriched by magnetic negative selection; naive cells were then positively selected on CD45RA, and the negative fraction formed the memory subset. Blood was collected by leukapheresis, and PBMCs were isolated by Ficoll-Histopaque density gradient centrifugation and then cryopreserved in liquid nitrogen vapor phase. Analytical flow cytometry was used to check the purity and quantity of each magnetically sorted T cell population. Each sorted fraction had its genomic DNA isolated and then quantified by UV absorbance on a Nanodrop 2000c.

The rearranged chain carries TRBV5-8 and TRBJ1-4, with 10 bases aligning to TRBD1. This clonotype was sampled from a man aged 18-30 years in good health. Some clones in this sample may be carry-over from other donors' samples. What was sequenced was naive CD4+ T cells from PBMCs. The cell subset or site label on this specimen signifies: CD45RA+ positively selected. The CDR3 reads as follows: CASSRLDRGLEKLFF. The nucleotide sequence reads as follows: TGTGCCAGCAGCAGGCTTGACAGGGGGCTTGAAAAACTGTTTTTT.